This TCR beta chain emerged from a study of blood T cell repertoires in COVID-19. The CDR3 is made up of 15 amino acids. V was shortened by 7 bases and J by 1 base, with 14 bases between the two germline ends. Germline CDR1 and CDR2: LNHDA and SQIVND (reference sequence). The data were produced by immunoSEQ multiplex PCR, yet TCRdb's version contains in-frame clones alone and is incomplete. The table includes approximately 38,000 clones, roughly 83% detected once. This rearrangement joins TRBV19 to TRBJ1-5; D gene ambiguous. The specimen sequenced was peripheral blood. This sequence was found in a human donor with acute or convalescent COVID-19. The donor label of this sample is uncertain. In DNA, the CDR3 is TGTGCCAGTATCATGCGGGGTGGCAGCAATCAGCCCCAGCATTTT. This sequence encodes CASIMRGGSNQPQHF.